This TCR beta chain was recovered during a study of blood T cell repertoires in COVID-19. As for the study in general: PBMCs, B-cell-depleted T cells, or T cells were the source of the cDNA or gDNA that made up the material.

This CDR3 is 16 amino acids long. The J segment lost 6 bases and the V segment lost 1 base, leaving 7 bases of the junction unmatched. Germline loops: CDR1 SEHNR, CDR2 FQNEAQ (reference sequence). Original data processing: Amplification of reference gene primers was used by the study to estimate nucleated cell counts. The method was immunoSEQ multiplex PCR; TCRdb's version includes in-frame clones alone and lacks a portion of them. The V and J calls and clone size were taken over from that table, and D and trimming were inferred from the DNA. Here the sample spans about 440,000 clones, about 87% being singletons. Enrolment of Seattle patients took place during active infection, and they were followed longitudinally.

The chain links TRBV7-9 to TRBJ1-5; 9 positions match TRBD1. Sequencing used peripheral blood. This sequence originates from a woman between 50 and 59 years old with COVID-19, enrolled during active disease. The CDR3 DNA follows: TGTGCCAGCAGCTTAGGTGGACAGGGGAGAAGTCAGCCCCAGCATTTT. Translating gives CASSLGGQGRSQPQHF.